The 25 T cell receptor beta chains below come from one sample, sequenced in a study of cytomegalovirus exposure and HLA in healthy donors. The PCR ran on 60 Vbeta and 13 Jbeta primers. Measured with immunoSEQ multiplex PCR; TCRdb has only the in-frame clones, and not every one. The sample lists some 140,000 clones; around 80% were seen once. The sequencing sample was made of PBMCs. The receptors derive from a woman aged 45-65 years in good health and CMV-seropositive.

V and J are TRBV28 and TRBJ1-6, with D perhaps TRBD1 (5 bases). CDR1 and CDR2 from the germline V gene are MDHEN and SYDVKM. V was cut by 8 bases and J by 7 bases, with 30 bases left in between. This CDR3 has 19 residues. The CDR3 nucleotides are TGTGCCAGCCAGACAATCCGGTGGGGGGGGTCTAGTGGGAATTCACCCCTCCACTTT. Its translation: CASQTIRWGGSSGNSPLHF. The full variable domain, completed using reference TRBV28 and TRBJ1-6, is DVKVTQSSRYLVKRTGEKVFLECVQDMDHENMFWYRQDPGLGLRLIYFSYDVKMKEKGDIPEGYSVSREKKERFSLILESASTNQTSMYLCASQTIRWGGSSGNSPLHFGNGTRLTVT.

The chain joins TRBV4-3 to TRBJ1-1, with D possibly matching TRBD1 (6 bases). Between the trimmed V and J ends, which lost 0 bases and 6 bases, there was a span of 11 bases. This CDR3 region has 14 residues. CDR1 LGHNA and CDR2 YSLEER come from the germline V gene. The CDR3, as DNA: TGCGCCAGCAGCCAAGAACCAGGGGTGGCTGAAGCTTTCTTT. It is translated as CASSQEPGVAEAFF.

The J gene is TRBJ2-2, the V gene TRBV2; D call uncertain. CDR1 and CDR2 (germline): SNHLY, FYNNEI. Trimming took off 1 base at V and 0 bases at J, with 9 bases between the two ends. This CDR3 has 16 residues. CDR3 sequence: CASSEERLSNTGELFF. CDR3 nucleotide sequence: TGTGCCAGCAGTGAAGAGCGACTCTCGAACACCGGGGAGCTGTTTTTT.

DNA for the CDR3: TGCAGCGTTCTTGCAGGGGGCGTCGATACGCAGTATTTT. Translated, it gives CSVLAGGVDTQYF. This chain links TRBV29-1 with TRBJ2-3, with 8 positions matching TRBD1. This CDR3 contains 13 residues. The germline CDR1 and CDR2 sequences are SQVTM and ANQGSEA. V lost 5 bases, J lost 6 bases, and 7 bases stayed unmatched.

The V gene is TRBV18, the J gene TRBJ2-2, with 7 bases identical to TRBD1. Germline V lookup: CDR1 KGHSH, CDR2 LQKENI. The CDR3 runs 14 residues. V lost 2 bases to trimming and J lost 7 bases; unmatched junction nucleotides: 4. The CDR3 loop reads CASSPTGVNGELFF. The CDR3 DNA reads as TGTGCCAGCTCACCAACAGGGGTTAACGGGGAGCTGTTTTTT.

The CDR3 is CASSTTGMNTEAFF. In nucleotides, the CDR3 is TGTGCCAGCTCAACGACAGGTATGAACACTGAAGCTTTCTTT. V usage is TRBV18 and J usage is TRBJ1-1, with D perhaps TRBD1 (6 bases). CDR3 length: 14 residues. The V gene's germline CDR1 is KGHSH and CDR2 LQKENI. V lost 5 bases and J lost 0, with 10 bases in between.

CDR3 coding DNA: TGTGCCAGTAGTATTTACGGGGGAACAGACGGGGAGACCCAGTACTTC. This gives the protein CASSIYGGTDGETQYF. The genes are TRBV19 and TRBJ2-5, with D perhaps TRBD2 (6 bases). Trimming left V 3 bases short and J 5 bases short, with 19 bases between. The CDR3 length is 16 residues. Germline V gene lookup returns CDR1 LNHDA and CDR2 SQIVND (reference sequence).

J is TRBJ2-1 and V is TRBV13; 8 nucleotides align to TRBD1. Germline CDR1 reads PRHDT; CDR2 reads FYEKMQ (reference sequence). The junction had 6 bases not matched to a gene; V was cut back by 0 bases and J by 8 bases. This CDR3 contains 15 residues. CDR3 amino acids: CASSLGRQGAYEQFF. CDR3 DNA: TGTGCCAGCAGCTTAGGCCGCCAGGGGGCTTATGAGCAGTTCTTC.

In its sample, this clone was seen once. The chain employs TRBV28 and TRBJ1-2; tentatively, D is TRBD1 (6 bases). Germline assignment: CDR1 MDHEN and CDR2 SYDVKM. V gave up 5 bases and J gave up 3 bases, with 19 bases separating them. The CDR3 loop spans 16 amino acids. The CDR3 region is CASSPPSGTGYYGYTF. For the CDR3, the DNA is TGTGCCAGCAGTCCCCCAAGTGGAACAGGGTACTATGGCTACACCTTC.

This chain connects TRBV5-1 to TRBJ2-1; no firm D call. Germline V lookup: CDR1 SGHRS, CDR2 YFSETQ. The CDR3 is 13 amino acids. V was shortened by 5 bases and J by 0 bases, with 6 bases between the two germline ends. For the CDR3, the DNA is TGCGCCAGCAGACAGAGCTCCTACAATGAGCAGTTCTTC. Encoded protein: CASRQSSYNEQFF.

V is TRBV7-2 and J is TRBJ2-1, with D possibly matching TRBD1 (5 bases). The CDR3 has 13 residues. Trimming took 4 bases from V and 7 from J, leaving 11 bases between them. The germline gives CDR1 SGHTA, CDR2 FQGNSA. CDR3: CASSSQGGNEQFF. In DNA, the CDR3 is TGTGCCAGCAGCTCCCAGGGTGGGAATGAGCAGTTCTTC. The full variable domain, completed using reference TRBV7-2 and TRBJ2-1, is GAGVSQSPSNKVTEKGKDVELRCDPISGHTALYWYRQSLGQGLEFLIYFQGNSAPDKSGLPSDRFSAERTGGSVSTLTIQRTQQEDSAVYLCASSSQGGNEQFFGPGTRLTVL.

This chain connects TRBV11-2 to TRBJ1-3; maybe TRBD1 (6 bases). The CDR3 consists of 15 residues. Deletions cut 7 bases from V and 0 bases from J, with 13 bases between. The V gene's germline CDR1 is SGHAT and CDR2 FQNNGV. Written as DNA, the CDR3 is TGTGCCAGCACCCAGACAGGTTACTCTGGAAACACCATATATTTT. It is translated as CASTQTGYSGNTIYF.

The chain links TRBV15 to TRBJ2-3; TRBD1 matches 7 bases. V gave up 3 bases and J gave up 4 bases; unmatched junction bases: 7. CDR1 LNHNV and CDR2 YYDKDF come from the germline V gene (reference sequence). The CDR3 totals 15 residues. CDR3 in amino acids: CATSRNRGDADTQYF. The CDR3 region has the DNA TGTGCCACCAGCAGGAACAGGGGTGATGCAGATACGCAGTATTTT.

The rearrangement links TRBV30 to TRBJ2-3, with D unresolved. Looked up from germline, CDR1 is GTSNPN and CDR2 is SVGIG (reference sequence). V dropped 4 bases and J dropped 1 base, with 6 bases sitting between them. The CDR3 has 12 amino acids. CDR3 sequence: CAWTPGTDTQYF. CDR3 DNA: TGTGCCTGGACCCCGGGCACAGATACGCAGTATTTT.

This clone was counted a few times. The chain links TRBV2 to TRBJ1-1; TRBD1 might be the D (5 bases). The CDR3 runs to 15 residues. Germline V gene data show CDR1 as SNHLY and CDR2 as FYNNEI. V lost 2 bases to trimming and J lost 5 bases, with 15 bases between them. CDR3 sequence: CASSEIRGGGTEAFF. In nucleotides, the CDR3 is TGTGCCAGCAGTGAAATCCGCGGGGGGGGAACTGAAGCTTTCTTT.

The chain has TRBV5-6 and TRBJ1-3; possibly TRBD1 for D (5 bases). The V end lost 2 bases, the J end lost 2 bases, and 11 bases lay between the germline ends. The CDR3 length is 15 residues. CDR1 SGHDT and CDR2 YYEEEE come from the germline V gene. The CDR3 bases are TGTGCCAGCAGCTTTGTAGGGGTGGCTGGAAACACCATATATTTT. This codes for CASSFVGVAGNTIYF.

The chain links TRBV7-3 to TRBJ2-7; TRBD2 is a possible D gene (5 bases). Germline lookup yields CDR1 SGHTA and CDR2 FQGTGA. Trimming stripped 2 bases from V and 2 bases from J, with 10 bases between. The length of the CDR3 is 14 residues. CDR3 sequence reads: CASSLAGGAYEQYF. The CDR3 DNA sequence: TGTGCCAGCAGCTTAGCTGGAGGCGCCTACGAGCAGTACTTC.

This clone was counted a single time. The V and J genes are TRBV7-8 and TRBJ2-2; TRBD2 is a possible D gene (7 bases). Trimming cost V 4 bases and J 6 bases, with 9 bases left between them. Germline lookup yields CDR1 SGHVS and CDR2 FQNEAQ. This CDR3 has 13 residues. The chain's CDR3 is CASSWRGPGELFF. The DNA for the CDR3 is TGTGCCAGCAGCTGGCGGGGGCCCGGGGAGCTGTTTTTT. The full variable domain, completed using reference TRBV7-8 and TRBJ2-2, is GAGVSQSPRYKVAKRGQDVALRCDPISGHVSLFWYQQALGQGPEFLTYFQNEAQLDKSGLPSDRFFAERPEGSVSTLKIQRTQQEDSAVYLCASSWRGPGELFFGEGSRLTVL.

This clone was seen a few times. The CDR3 protein is CASSIQGNNSPLHF. The CDR3 DNA reads as TGTGCCAGCAGTATACAGGGAAATAATTCACCCCTCCACTTT. The chain carries TRBV25-1 and TRBJ1-6; tentative D call: TRBD1 (6 bases). V lost 5 bases to trimming and J lost 5 bases, with 10 bases between them. This CDR3 has 14 amino acids. From germline, CDR1 is MGHDK and CDR2 SYGVNS.

V and J are TRBV5-1 and TRBJ2-3; perhaps TRBD1 as D (6 bases). Trimming shortened V by 1 base and J by 1 base, and 10 bases separated the two germline ends. This CDR3 has 15 amino acids. Germline V gives CDR1 SGHRS, CDR2 YFSETQ. As DNA, the CDR3 is TGCGCCAGCAGCTTGACGGGACAAGGCACAGATACGCAGTATTTT. Protein: CASSLTGQGTDTQYF.

The V gene is TRBV11-3, the J gene TRBJ1-6; 10 nucleotides agree with TRBD1. CDR3 size: 15 residues. CDR1 and CDR2 from the germline V gene are SGHNT and YENEEA. J gave up 8 bases and V 2 bases, and 3 bases lay outside the gene matches. The CDR3 spells CASSLSTGGDSPLHF. CDR3 in DNA: TGTGCCAGCAGCTTATCGACAGGGGGCGATTCACCCCTCCACTTT.

This clone was detected only once. CDR3 protein: CASSHAAAGTYEQYF. For the CDR3, the DNA is TGTGCCAGCTCACATGCTGCGGCAGGGACCTACGAGCAGTACTTC. The chain carries TRBV18 and TRBJ2-7; a weak D match, TRBD1 (5 bases). This CDR3 has 15 residues. Trimming pared 4 bases from V and 2 bases from J, leaving 15 bases between. Germline-derived CDR1 and CDR2 are KGHSH and LQKENI.

This clone was observed a single time. The chain joins TRBV30 to TRBJ2-3, with 10 bases lining up with TRBD2. The CDR3 is made up of 14 amino acids. Germline assignment: CDR1 GTSNPN and CDR2 SVGIG (reference sequence). J was trimmed by 0 bases and V by 4 bases; bases with no gene match: 1. The CDR3 nucleotides read TGTGCCTGGACTAGCGGGAGTAGCACAGATACGCAGTATTTT. This gives the protein CAWTSGSSTDTQYF. Using reference TRBV30 and TRBJ2-3 for the parts outside the CDR3, the full variable domain is SQTIHQWPATLVQPVGSPLSLECTVEGTSNPNLYWYRQAAGRGLQLLFYSVGIGQISSEVPQNLSASRPQDRQFILSSKKLLLSDSGFYLCAWTSGSSTDTQYFGPGTRLTVL.

V gene TRBV12-5 combines with J gene TRBJ2-3; 9 positions agree with TRBD1. Germline CDR1 LGHNT, CDR2 FRNRAP. There are 14 residues in the CDR3. Unmatched junction bases numbered 4, after V lost 4 bases and J lost 5 bases. CDR3 loop: CASGSGTGIDTQYF. The CDR3 DNA follows: TGTGCTAGTGGTTCCGGGACAGGGATAGATACGCAGTATTTT.

This clone was counted between two and nine times. The chain uses TRBV7-8 and TRBJ1-4; D not resolved. V was clipped by 1 base and J by 7 bases, with 16 bases between them. The CDR3 sequence is 16 residues long. In germline, CDR1 is SGHVS, CDR2 FQNEAQ. The CDR3 sequence is CASSLGVWVGGEKLFF. CDR3 nucleotides: TGTGCCAGCAGCTTAGGCGTCTGGGTGGGAGGTGAAAAACTGTTTTTT. Full variable domain (rest looked up from reference TRBV7-8 and TRBJ1-4): GAGVSQSPRYKVAKRGQDVALRCDPISGHVSLFWYQQALGQGPEFLTYFQNEAQLDKSGLPSDRFFAERPEGSVSTLKIQRTQQEDSAVYLCASSLGVWVGGEKLFFGSGTQLSVL.